These T cell receptor beta chains were read from a single sample in a study of somatic mutations in cytotoxic T cells in rheumatoid arthritis. Produced via immunoSEQ multiplex PCR; TCRdb's table is partial and in-frame only. The table shows 25,000 to 35,000 clones, with around 86% occurring only once. Source material: CD8+ T cells sorted from blood. These receptors all come from an adult with rheumatoid arthritis. The CDR3 runs from the conserved cysteine through the conserved F or W. The order of the fields is J gene, clone size, D gene, V gene, CDR3 DNA, CDR3 protein. D genes are given only for firm matches. A row's size may be missing; if present it is once, few, many or a size class.

TRBJ2-5 - TRBD1 TRBV29-1 TGCAGCGCTGGGACAGGAGCGTACCAAGAGACCCAGTACTTC CSAGTGAYQETQYF
TRBJ2-1 - - TRBV6-4 TGTGCCAGCAGTGACTCGACGGGAGTATCCCATGAGCAGTTCTTC CASSDSTGVSHEQFF
TRBJ2-2 - TRBD2 TRBV7-3 TGTGCCAGCAGCTTATATCCCACACTAGCGTCCGGGGAGCTGTTTTTT CASSLYPTLASGELFF
TRBJ2-5 - - TRBV18 TGTGCCAGCTCAGACTTAGTACAAGAAGAGACCCAGTACTTC CASSDLVQEETQYF
TRBJ2-5 - - TRBV7-9 TGTGCCAGCAGCTGGGTGGCAGTCCAAGAGACCCAGTACTTC CASSWVAVQETQYF
TRBJ1-2 - - TRBV14 TGTGCCAGCAGCCAAGTCCCCAGGTACTATGGCTACACCTTC CASSQVPRYYGYTF
TRBJ2-1 - - TRBV10-2 TGCGCCAGCAGTGAATCTCCGGCCTACAATGAGCAGTTCTTC CASSESPAYNEQFF
TRBJ2-7 - TRBD1 TRBV9 TGTGCCAGCAGCCCCGGACAGGGACCCTACGAGCAGTACTTC CASSPGQGPYEQYF
TRBJ1-5 - - TRBV13 TGTGCCAGCAGCTTATCGGCAGGGGAAAATCAGCCCCAGCATTTT CASSLSAGENQPQHF
TRBJ2-1 - TRBD2 TRBV4-2 TGTGCCAGCAGCCAAGGTGGGACTAGCGGCGGGAAATGGGAGCAGTTCTTC CASSQGGTSGGKWEQFF
TRBJ2-7 - - TRBV19 TGTGCCAGTAGTATAGGGGACTCTTACGAGCAGTACTTC CASSIGDSYEQYF
TRBJ2-4 - - TRBV11-2 TGTGCCAGCAGCTTAGTACAGGGTAACAGAAACATTCAGTACTTC CASSLVQGNRNIQYF
TRBJ1-1 - - TRBV4-2 TGTGCCAGCAGCGCATCTTCGGGGGGAACTGAAGCTTTCTTT CASSASSGGTEAFF
TRBJ2-3 - TRBD1 TRBV29-1 TGCAGCGCGCCGACAGGGGGCTGGGGCACAGATACGCAGTATTTT CSAPTGGWGTDTQYF
TRBJ1-1 - - TRBV4-2 TGTGCCAGCAGCCAGGGTCCTGAAGCTTTCTTT CASSQGPEAFF
TRBJ2-7 - TRBD1 TRBV5-1 TGCGCCAGCAGCTTTTTCGACAGGGAAGGGTCCTACGAGCAGTACTTC CASSFFDREGSYEQYF
TRBJ1-6 - TRBD1 TRBV27 TGTGCCAGCAGTTACGGGCCAGGGGGTTCACCCCTCCACTTT CASSYGPGGSPLHF
TRBJ1-1 - - TRBV7-9 TGTGCCAGCAGCTTAGAGGGCAGACGGGAAGCTTTCTTT CASSLEGRREAFF
TRBJ1-2 medium-sized TRBD1 TRBV4-1 TGCGCCAGCAGCCCCCGTGGGACAGGGGGGAACTATGGCTACACCTTC CASSPRGTGGNYGYTF
TRBJ1-4 once TRBD1 TRBV13 TGTGCCAGCAGCCCGCGGACAGGGGGCACAACTAATGAAAAACTGTTTTTT CASSPRTGGTTNEKLFF
TRBJ2-1 - - TRBV14 TGTGCCAGCAGCCCAAGGGTGGATGAGCAGTTCTTC CASSPRVDEQFF
TRBJ2-2 - - TRBV6-4 TGTGCCAGCAGTGTGGGCTTCGGGGCTACCGGGGAGCTGTTTTTT CASSVGFGATGELFF
TRBJ2-7 - TRBD1 TRBV13 TGTGCCAGCAGCCCGGGACAGGGTTCCTACGAGCAGTACTTC CASSPGQGSYEQYF
TRBJ2-6 - - TRBV21-1 TGTGCCAGCAGCAAAGGAGGGCTTGGCACGATCCCCTCTGGGGCCAACGTCCTGACTTTC CASSKGGLGTIPSGANVLTF
TRBJ1-2 few - TRBV4-3 TGCGCCAGCAGCCAAGATCGGACGGACAACGGCTACACCTTC CASSQDRTDNGYTF
TRBJ2-6 - TRBD1 TRBV15 TGTGCCACCGGGCGGACAGGGGGCGGTGGGGCCAACGTCCTGACTTTC CATGRTGGGGANVLTF
TRBJ1-4 - TRBD1 TRBV5-1 TGCGCCAGCAGAACCGGGACAGGGGGCGAAGGTGAAAAACTGTTTTTT CASRTGTGGEGEKLFF
TRBJ2-5 - TRBD1 TRBV28 TGTGCCAGCAGTTACCGGGACAGGGGCAAAGAGACCCAGTACTTC CASSYRDRGKETQYF
TRBJ2-4 - - TRBV14 TGTGCCAGCAGCCAAGATGTCGGGGGCGGGAAAAACATTCAGTACTTC CASSQDVGGGKNIQYF